This T cell receptor (beta chain) was captured in a study of cytomegalovirus exposure and HLA in healthy donors. Germline assignment: CDR1 SEHNR and CDR2 FQNEAQ (reference sequence). V gave up 5 bases and J gave up 7 bases, with 21 bases separating them. This CDR3 region has 16 residues. PCR involved 60 Vbeta and 13 Jbeta primers. Using immunoSEQ multiplex PCR, the repertoire was profiled, and TCRdb retains in-frame clones only, with some absent. The sample has 150,000 to 170,000 clones; 65% to 75% are singletons. Material for sequencing was PBMCs. The chain is built from TRBV7-9 and TRBJ2-1; D gene ambiguous. The clonotype was recovered from a man aged 18 to 29 in good health and CMV-seronegative. CDR3 region: CASSPRLVRIMNEQFF. The CDR3 DNA reads as TGTGCCAGCAGCCCCCGACTCGTCCGTATTATGAATGAGCAGTTCTTC.